These 4 T cell receptor beta chains were all obtained from the same sample, sequenced in a study of regulatory T cells in long-lasting Graves disease. Time point of the sample: newly diagnosed GD, antithyroid drugs for less than 3 months. From PBMCs, RNA was extracted and then used to make the TCR library. Construction of the TCR beta libraries employed iRepertoire HTBI primers in conjunction with Arm-PCR of CDR3 regions. A single record per CDR3 protein comes from TCRdb applying MiXCR to the multiplex PCR reads. The sample lists about 420,000 distinct CDR3 sequences, 16% occurring once. These data were likewise used in another study, on T cells in Graves' hyperthyroidism and ophthalmopathy.

The material was peripheral blood mononuclear cells (PBMCs), obtained at new diagnosis, from a patient treated with antithyroid drugs. These TCRs come from a woman under 30 with Graves disease.

Ten or more counts support this clonotype. This chain uses TRBV7-2 with TRBJ2-1, with 8 positions matching TRBD2. Germline values: CDR1 SGHTA, CDR2 FQGNSA. This CDR3 contains 15 residues. Unmatched junction bases numbered 9, after V lost 5 bases and J lost 6 bases. For the CDR3, the DNA is TGTGCCAGCAGCCACCGGGTAGCGGGACCCAATGAGCAGTTCTTC. Translation: CASSHRVAGPNEQFF.

CDR3 nucleotides: TGTGCCAGCAGCTTAGGGGTAACAGGGGTCGGAAACACCATATATTTT. Translating gives CASSLGVTGVGNTIYF. The rearrangement links TRBV11-2 to TRBJ1-3; 7 nucleotides match TRBD1. The V and J ends lost 1 base and 4 bases, in that order; junction bases with no gene match: 7. Germline CDR1 SGHAT, CDR2 FQNNGV. This CDR3 is 16 amino acids long.

This clonotype showed up many times. The chain couples TRBV29-1 to TRBJ2-3; D might be TRBD2 (7 bases). Trimming took off 6 bases at V and 2 bases at J, with 24 bases between the two ends. CDR1 is SQVTM, CDR2 ANQGSEA, per germline. CDR3 size: 17 residues. The CDR3 loop reads CSVRGGGSGGHTDTQYF. Written as DNA, the CDR3 is TGCAGCGTCCGCGGGGGCGGATCTGGCGGACACACAGATACGCAGTATTTT.

This clonotype was picked up many times. V is TRBV7-9 and J is TRBJ1-4; D might be TRBD1 (5 bases). Per the germline V gene, CDR1 is SEHNR and CDR2 is FQNEAQ (reference sequence). V dropped 5 bases and J dropped 3 bases, with 10 bases sitting between them. This CDR3 is built from 14 residues. The CDR3 region is CASSPGGANEKLFF. CDR3 DNA sequence: TGTGCCAGCAGCCCGGGGGGGGCTAATGAAAAACTGTTTTTT.